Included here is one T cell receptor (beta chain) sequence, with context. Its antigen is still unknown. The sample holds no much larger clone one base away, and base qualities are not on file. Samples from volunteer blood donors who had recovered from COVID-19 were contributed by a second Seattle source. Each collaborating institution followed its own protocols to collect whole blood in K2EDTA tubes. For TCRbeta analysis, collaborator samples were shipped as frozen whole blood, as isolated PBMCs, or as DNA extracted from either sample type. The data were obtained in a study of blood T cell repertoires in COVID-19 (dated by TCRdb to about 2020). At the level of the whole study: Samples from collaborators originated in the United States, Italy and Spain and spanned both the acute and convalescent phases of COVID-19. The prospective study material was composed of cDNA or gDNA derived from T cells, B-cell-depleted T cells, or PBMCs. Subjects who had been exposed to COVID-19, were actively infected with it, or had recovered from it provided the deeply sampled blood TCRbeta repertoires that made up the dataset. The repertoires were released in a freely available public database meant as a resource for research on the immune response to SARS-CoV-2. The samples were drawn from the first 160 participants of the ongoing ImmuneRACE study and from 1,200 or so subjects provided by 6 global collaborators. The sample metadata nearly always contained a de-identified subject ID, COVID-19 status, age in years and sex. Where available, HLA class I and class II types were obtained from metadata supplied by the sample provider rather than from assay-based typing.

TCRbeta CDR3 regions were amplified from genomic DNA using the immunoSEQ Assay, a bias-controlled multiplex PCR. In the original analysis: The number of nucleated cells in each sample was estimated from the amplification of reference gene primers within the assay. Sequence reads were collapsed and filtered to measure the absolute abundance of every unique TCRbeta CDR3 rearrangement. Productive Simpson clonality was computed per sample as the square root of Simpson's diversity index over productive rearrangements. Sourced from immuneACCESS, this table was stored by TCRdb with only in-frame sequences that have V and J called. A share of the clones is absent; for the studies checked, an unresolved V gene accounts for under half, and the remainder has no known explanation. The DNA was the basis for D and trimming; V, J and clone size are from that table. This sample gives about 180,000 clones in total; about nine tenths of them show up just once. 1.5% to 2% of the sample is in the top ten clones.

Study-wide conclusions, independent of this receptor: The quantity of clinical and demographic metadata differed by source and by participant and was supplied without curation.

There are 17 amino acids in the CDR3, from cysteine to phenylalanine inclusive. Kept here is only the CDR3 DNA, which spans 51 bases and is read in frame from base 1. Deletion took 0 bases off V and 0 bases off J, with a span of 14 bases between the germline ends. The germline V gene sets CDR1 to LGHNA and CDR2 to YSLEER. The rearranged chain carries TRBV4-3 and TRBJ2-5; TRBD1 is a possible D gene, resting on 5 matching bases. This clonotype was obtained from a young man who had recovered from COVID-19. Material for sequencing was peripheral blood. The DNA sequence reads TGCGCCAGCAGCCAAGATCTGGCGACAGAGTACCAAGAGACCCAGTACTTC. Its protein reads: CASSQDLATEYQETQYF.